A single sample gave rise to the 32 T cell receptor beta chains below, sequenced in a study of blood T cell repertoires in COVID-19. TCRdb's copy holds only in-frame clones and misses some; the assay was immunoSEQ multiplex PCR. The profile shows 380,000 or so clones, more than 70% of them singletons. The sample comprised peripheral blood. The receptors were gathered from a middle-aged man with acute or convalescent COVID-19.

The J gene is TRBJ2-1, the V gene TRBV5-1, with 8 nucleotides matching TRBD2. From germline, CDR1 is SGHRS and CDR2 YFSETQ. V lost 5 bases, J lost 5 bases, and 6 bases stayed unmatched. The CDR3 extends over 14 amino acids. The CDR3 region has the DNA TGCGCCAGCAGAGGGTCTAGCGGGCACAATGAGCAGTTCTTC. Its protein is CASRGSSGHNEQFF.

This clone appeared once. This chain connects TRBV7-2 to TRBJ2-7; TRBD1 matches at 7 bases. The ends lost 3 bases at V and 3 bases at J; junction bases unmatched: 5. Per the germline V gene, CDR1 is SGHTA and CDR2 is FQGNSA. This CDR3 region has 14 residues. The CDR3 DNA is TGTGCCAGCAGCTTCGTGGGACAGAGCTACGAGCAGTACTTC. Residues: CASSFVGQSYEQYF.

This chain connects TRBV6-5 to TRBJ2-1, with 7 bases lining up with TRBD1. Germline V lookup: CDR1 MNHEY, CDR2 SVGAGI. The J segment lost 10 bases and the V segment lost 6 bases, leaving 6 bases of the junction unmatched. The CDR3 sequence is 12 residues long. The CDR3 loop reads CASRGTAAEQFF. The CDR3, as DNA: TGTGCCAGCAGGGGGACAGCGGCGGAGCAGTTCTTC.

The V call is TRBV28, the J call TRBJ1-5; 9 bases line up with TRBD1. Losses at the gene ends were 6 bases for V and 6 bases for J; bases not matched to a gene: 6. Germline CDR1 reads MDHEN; CDR2 reads SYDVKM. The CDR3 has 14 residues. CDR3 in DNA: TGTGCCAGCAGACAACAGGGGGCGAGTCAGCCCCAGCATTTT. Its translation: CASRQQGASQPQHF.

The chain couples TRBV10-3 to TRBJ2-7; D perhaps matches TRBD1 (5 bases). Germline CDR1 reads ENHRY; CDR2 reads SYGVKD. V lost 3 bases to trimming and J lost 0 bases, with 9 bases between them. This CDR3 is built from 14 residues. CDR3 loop: CAISDMDISYEQYF. The DNA for the CDR3 is TGTGCCATCAGTGATATGGACATCTCCTACGAGCAGTACTTC.

This chain connects TRBV3-1 (or the pseudogene TRBV3-2) to TRBJ1-1; no definite D call. Germline CDR1 reads LGHDT; CDR2 reads YNNKEL (reference sequence). V was clipped by 8 bases and J by 0 bases, with 7 bases between them. The CDR3 has 12 amino acids. The CDR3 DNA reads as TGTGCCAGCGGTCAGTTGAACACTGAAGCTTTCTTT. This codes for CASGQLNTEAFF.

The chain is built from TRBV10-3 and TRBJ1-2; 7 nucleotides match TRBD1. The germline V gene encodes CDR1 ENHRY and CDR2 SYGVKD. V lost 6 bases, J lost 8 bases, and 12 bases stayed unmatched. The CDR3 length is 14 residues. CDR3 nucleotide sequence: TGTGCCATCAGCGCCCCGGGACAGTTAGCGGGCTACACCTTC. Its protein product is CAISAPGQLAGYTF.

This clone was counted between two and nine times. This chain links TRBV27 with TRBJ1-5; tentative D call: TRBD1 (5 bases). Per the germline V gene, CDR1 is MNHEY and CDR2 is SMNVEV (reference sequence). The CDR3 runs to 14 residues. V was clipped by 6 bases and J by 0 bases, with 9 bases between them. CDR3 amino acids: CASRMTASNQPQHF. DNA of the CDR3: TGTGCCAGCAGAATGACAGCTAGCAATCAGCCCCAGCATTTT.

This chain uses TRBV21-1 with TRBJ2-1; the table's D call of TRBD2 was not tested on the DNA. TRBV21-1 is recorded as a pseudogene. The CDR3 is made up of 19 amino acids. CDR3 loop: CASSKGVTSGGKTYNEQFF. The CDR3 bases are TGTGCCAGCAGCAAAGGCGTAACTAGCGGGGGAAAAACCTACAATGAGCAGTTCTTC.

This clone showed up just a few times. The V and J genes are TRBV5-6 and TRBJ1-2, with D possibly matching TRBD1 (6 bases). The CDR3 sequence is 14 residues long. Germline V lookup: CDR1 SGHDT, CDR2 YYEEEE. Between the trimmed V and J ends, which lost 3 bases and 4 bases, there was a span of 13 bases. CDR3 nucleotide sequence: TGTGCCAGCAGCTACGGCACAGGGTCCTATGGCTACACCTTC. Translation: CASSYGTGSYGYTF.

This clone was seen a single time. This chain joins TRBV7-3 and TRBJ2-2; 10 positions match TRBD2. The CDR3 extends over 16 amino acids. Germline values: CDR1 SGHTA, CDR2 FQGTGA. With V trimmed by 3 bases and J by 2 bases, 3 bases remained unmatched. CDR3 sequence reads: CASSFGTSANTGELFF. The CDR3 DNA sequence: TGTGCCAGCAGCTTCGGGACTAGCGCAAACACCGGGGAGCTGTTTTTT.

The chain links TRBV27 to TRBJ2-2; D perhaps matches TRBD1 (5 bases). The CDR3 sequence is 15 residues long. Per germline, CDR1 MNHEY and CDR2 SMNVEV (reference sequence). V was shortened by 5 bases and J by 3 bases, with 13 bases between the two germline ends. CDR3 sequence (DNA): TGTGCCAGCAGTCAGAGACAGCGATACACCGGGGAGCTGTTTTTT. As protein: CASSQRQRYTGELFF.

This clone appeared once. This CDR3 is also generated by other DNA sequences in the sample. CDR3 coding DNA: TGTGCCAGCAGTGGACAGGGGGGTGAAAAACTGTTTTTT. Its translation is CASSGQGGEKLFF. The chain has TRBV2 and TRBJ1-4; TRBD1 agrees at 9 bases. Germline lookup yields CDR1 SNHLY and CDR2 FYNNEI. Germline trimming cut 4 bases from V and 7 bases from J; bases unmatched to any gene: 1. The CDR3 covers 13 residues.

This clone appeared a single time. The V and J genes are TRBV2 and TRBJ2-1; D possibly corresponds to TRBD1 (5 bases). With 7 bases removed from V and 5 bases from J, the gap between germline ends came to 15 bases. The CDR3 runs 14 residues. Germline-derived CDR1 and CDR2 are SNHLY and FYNNEI. In nucleotides, the CDR3 is TGTGCCAGCACAAGATCACAGGCCGACAATGAGCAGTTCTTC. Its protein product is CASTRSQADNEQFF.

The CDR3 bases are TGTGCCAGCAGCTTACGATGGGGAGGACGTGGCTACACCTTC. It is translated as CASSLRWGGRGYTF. This chain connects TRBV7-3 to TRBJ1-2; D is unresolved. V was clipped by 2 bases and J by 7 bases, with 14 bases between them. In germline, CDR1 is SGHTA, CDR2 FQGTGA. CDR3 length: 14 residues.

This clone came up once. The chain joins TRBV5-6 to TRBJ1-5, with 7 bases matching TRBD1. V shed 2 bases and J 5 bases; nucleotides not matched to a gene: 7. CDR3 length equals 15 residues. Germline CDR1 and CDR2: SGHDT and YYEEEE. CDR3 protein: CASSFMGQYDQPQHF. CDR3 coding DNA: TGTGCCAGCAGCTTCATGGGACAGTACGATCAGCCCCAGCATTTT.

The rearrangement joins TRBV30 to TRBJ2-7; TRBD2 might be the D (7 bases). This CDR3 is built from 14 residues. Trimming removed 3 bases at V and 4 bases at J, with 16 bases between. The germline CDR1 and CDR2 sequences are GTSNPN and SVGIG (reference sequence). The chain's CDR3 is CAWRGGAMSYEQYF. In DNA, the CDR3 is TGTGCCTGGAGGGGGGGGGCGATGAGTTACGAGCAGTACTTC.

V and J are TRBV27 and TRBJ1-1, with a weak D call TRBD1 (6 bases). The germline gives CDR1 MNHEY, CDR2 SMNVEV (reference sequence). The V and J ends lost 6 bases and 5 bases respectively, with 19 bases between them. The length of the CDR3 is 15 residues. This CDR3 reads CASRFTGIGETEAFF. Written as DNA, the CDR3 is TGTGCCAGCAGATTCACAGGGATAGGAGAAACTGAAGCTTTCTTT.

The chain recombines TRBV2 with TRBJ2-1; 13 nucleotides agree with TRBD2. V shed 10 bases, J shed 5 bases, and the junction held 2 bases outside the gene matches. From germline, CDR1 is SNHLY and CDR2 FYNNEI. There are 13 residues in the CDR3. CDR3 coding DNA: TGTGCCACCGGGACTAGCGGGGACAATGAGCAGTTCTTC. Its translation: CATGTSGDNEQFF.

The V gene is TRBV7-9, the J gene TRBJ1-4, with D perhaps TRBD1 (5 bases). From germline, CDR1 is SEHNR and CDR2 FQNEAQ (reference sequence). V lost 5 bases and J 6 bases, leaving 16 bases between the germline ends. This CDR3 contains 15 residues. CDR3 protein: CASSLNSVGDEKLFF. The CDR3 bases are TGTGCCAGCAGCCTTAATTCCGTAGGGGATGAAAAACTGTTTTTT.

The chain employs TRBV7-8 and TRBJ2-2, with D tentatively TRBD1 (5 bases). Germline values: CDR1 SGHVS, CDR2 FQNEAQ. The V end was cut by 2 bases, the J end by 0 bases, with 7 bases between. The CDR3 is 15 residues long. The CDR3: CASSLLQANTGELFF. The CDR3 coding sequence is TGTGCCAGCAGCTTACTACAGGCGAACACCGGGGAGCTGTTTTTT.

The chain joins TRBV10-2 to TRBJ1-1, with D unresolved. With 3 bases removed from V and 5 bases from J, the gap between germline ends came to 7 bases. Germline V CDR1 and CDR2: WSHSY, SAAADI. The CDR3 has 12 amino acids. CDR3 nucleotides: TGCGCCAGCAGTGATGCGCGTACTGAAGCTTTCTTT. Translated, it gives CASSDARTEAFF.

The CDR3 coding sequence is TGTGCCAGCACAAGACAGGCGCAAGAGACCCAGTACTTC. Translated: CASTRQAQETQYF. The genes are TRBV6-4 and TRBJ2-5, with D possibly matching TRBD1 (6 bases). CDR3 length: 13 residues. V was cut by 7 bases and J by 2 bases, with 11 bases left in between. CDR1 is MRHNA, CDR2 SNTAGT, per germline.

The chain is built from TRBV30 and TRBJ2-2; TRBD1 is a possible D gene (6 bases). Between the trimmed V and J ends, which lost 3 bases and 5 bases, there was a span of 16 bases. CDR1 is GTSNPN and CDR2 is SVGIG in the germline V gene (reference sequence). The CDR3 totals 15 residues. CDR3 in amino acids: CAWRGRGFPTGELFF. The CDR3 coding sequence is TGTGCCTGGAGGGGCAGGGGTTTTCCGACCGGGGAGCTGTTTTTT.

This rearrangement joins TRBV29-1 to TRBJ2-2; 7 bases line up with TRBD1. CDR1 and CDR2 from the germline V gene are SQVTM and ANQGSEA. The CDR3 covers 14 residues. With 5 bases clipped from V and 6 bases from J, the junction kept 9 bases outside the gene matches. The CDR3 DNA reads as TGCAGCGTTTCCCCTTGGCAGGGGGCCGGGGAGCTGTTTTTT. It encodes CSVSPWQGAGELFF.

The V and J genes are TRBV14 and TRBJ1-1; D is ambiguous. Germline-derived CDR1 and CDR2 are SGHDN and FVKESK. Deletions cut 4 bases from V and 7 bases from J, with 19 bases between. The CDR3 totals 15 residues. For the CDR3, the DNA is TGTGCCAGCAGCCTCCTTTCGGGCCGGGGTGTTGAAGCTTTCTTT. It is translated as CASSLLSGRGVEAFF.

The V and J genes are TRBV19 and TRBJ2-4; possibly TRBD2 for D (6 bases). Germline lookup yields CDR1 LNHDA and CDR2 SQIVND (reference sequence). The CDR3 runs 14 residues. V was shortened by 4 bases and J by 0 bases, with 7 bases between the two germline ends. This chain's CDR3 is CASSTGLAKNIQYF. In DNA, the CDR3 is TGTGCCAGTAGTACGGGACTAGCCAAAAACATTCAGTACTTC.

This clone has just a few counts. The chain is built from TRBV19 and TRBJ1-1; TRBD1 might be the D (5 bases). CDR1 is LNHDA and CDR2 is SQIVND in the germline V gene (reference sequence). This CDR3 has 13 amino acids. V dropped 3 bases and J dropped 1 base, with 6 bases sitting between them. The CDR3 sequence is CASSMTENTEAFF. CDR3 in DNA: TGTGCCAGTAGTATGACAGAGAACACTGAAGCTTTCTTT.

V is TRBV9 and J is TRBJ1-3, with D perhaps TRBD1 (5 bases). V was shortened by 2 bases and J by 0 bases, with 9 bases between the two germline ends. The CDR3 consists of 15 residues. The germline V gene has CDR1 SGDLS and CDR2 YYNGEE. This chain's CDR3 is CASSVTGSSGNTIYF. The CDR3 DNA is TGTGCCAGCAGCGTCACAGGTAGCTCTGGAAACACCATATATTTT.

J is TRBJ2-7 and V is TRBV18, with D possibly being TRBD1 (7 bases). CDR1 is KGHSH, CDR2 LQKENI, per germline. Trimming stripped 5 bases from V and 5 bases from J, with 13 bases between. This CDR3 is 13 amino acids long. The CDR3 DNA is TGTGCCAGCTCAGAGGGACAGCGGGACGAGCAGTACTTC. Its protein is CASSEGQRDEQYF.

Comments on this clone: Compared with germline, one end of the junction differs, possibly owing to a read error. This rearrangement joins TRBV6-5 to TRBJ2-1; 9 bases match TRBD1. In germline, CDR1 is MNHEY, CDR2 SVGAGI. The CDR3 has 12 amino acids. CDR3 nucleotide sequence: TGTGCCAGCAGTTACAGCCGGGACAGGGTGATCTTC. This codes for CASSYSRDRVIF.

This clone was recorded once. The J gene is TRBJ2-7, the V gene TRBV5-4; D may be TRBD2 (7 bases). V gave up 4 bases and J gave up 2 bases, with 16 bases separating them. The CDR3 totals 15 residues. CDR1 SGHNT and CDR2 YYREEE come from the germline V gene (reference sequence). The CDR3 sequence: CASSTYRGAAYEQYF. Written as DNA, the CDR3 is TGTGCCAGCAGCACTTACCGGGGGGCAGCCTACGAGCAGTACTTC.